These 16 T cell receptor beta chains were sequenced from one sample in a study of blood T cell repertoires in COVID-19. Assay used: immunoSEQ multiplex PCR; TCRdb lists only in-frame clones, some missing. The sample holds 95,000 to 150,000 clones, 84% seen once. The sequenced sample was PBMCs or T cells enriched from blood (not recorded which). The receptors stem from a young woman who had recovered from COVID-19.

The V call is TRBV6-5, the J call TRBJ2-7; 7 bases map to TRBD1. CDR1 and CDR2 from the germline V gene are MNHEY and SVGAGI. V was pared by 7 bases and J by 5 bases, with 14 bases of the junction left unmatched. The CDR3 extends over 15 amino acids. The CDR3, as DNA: TGTGCCAGCACCCTATACCGGGACAGCGGCGACGAGCAGTACTTC. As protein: CASTLYRDSGDEQYF.

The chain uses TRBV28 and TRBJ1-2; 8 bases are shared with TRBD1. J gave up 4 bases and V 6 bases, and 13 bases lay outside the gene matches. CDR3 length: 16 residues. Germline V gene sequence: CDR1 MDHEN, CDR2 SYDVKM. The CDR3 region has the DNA TGTGCCAGCAGACCCATCCGGACAGGGAAAGGCTATGGCTACACCTTC. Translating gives CASRPIRTGKGYGYTF.

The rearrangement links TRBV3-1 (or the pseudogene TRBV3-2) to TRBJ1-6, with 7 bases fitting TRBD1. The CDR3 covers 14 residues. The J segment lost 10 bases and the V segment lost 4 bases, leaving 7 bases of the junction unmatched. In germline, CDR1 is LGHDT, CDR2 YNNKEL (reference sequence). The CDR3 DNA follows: TGTGCCAGCAGCCGGGCCAGGGACAGCTCACCCCTCCACTTT. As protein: CASSRARDSSPLHF.

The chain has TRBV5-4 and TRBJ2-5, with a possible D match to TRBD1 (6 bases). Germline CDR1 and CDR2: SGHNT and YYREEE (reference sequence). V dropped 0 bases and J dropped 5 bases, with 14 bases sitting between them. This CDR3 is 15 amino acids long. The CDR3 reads CASSLEVGDRETQYF. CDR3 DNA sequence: TGTGCCAGCAGCTTGGAAGTCGGCGACAGGGAGACCCAGTACTTC.

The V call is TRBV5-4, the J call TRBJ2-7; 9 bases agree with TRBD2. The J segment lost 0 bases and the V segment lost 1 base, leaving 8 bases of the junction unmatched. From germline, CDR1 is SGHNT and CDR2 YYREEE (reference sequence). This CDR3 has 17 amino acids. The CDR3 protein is CASSLTKLAGSSYEQYF. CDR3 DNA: TGTGCCAGCAGCTTGACGAAGCTAGCGGGGAGCTCCTACGAGCAGTACTTC. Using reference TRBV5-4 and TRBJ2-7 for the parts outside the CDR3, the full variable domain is ETGVTQSPTHLIKTRGQQVTLRCSSQSGHNTVSWYQQALGQGPQFIFQYYREEENGRGNFPPRFSGLQFPNYSSELNVNALELDDSALYLCASSLTKLAGSSYEQYFGPGTRLTVT.

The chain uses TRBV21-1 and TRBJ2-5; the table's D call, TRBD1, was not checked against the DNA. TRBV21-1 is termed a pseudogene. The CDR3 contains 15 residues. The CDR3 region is CASSKEGQGEETQYF. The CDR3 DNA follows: TGTGCCAGCAGCAAAGAGGGACAGGGGGAAGAGACCCAGTACTTC.

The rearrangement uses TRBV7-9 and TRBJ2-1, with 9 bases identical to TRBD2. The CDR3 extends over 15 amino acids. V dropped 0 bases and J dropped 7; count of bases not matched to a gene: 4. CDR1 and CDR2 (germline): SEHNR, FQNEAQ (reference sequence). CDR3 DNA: TGTGCCAGCAGCTTAGCGGCGGGAGGGCGGAATGAGCAGTTCTTC. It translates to CASSLAAGGRNEQFF.

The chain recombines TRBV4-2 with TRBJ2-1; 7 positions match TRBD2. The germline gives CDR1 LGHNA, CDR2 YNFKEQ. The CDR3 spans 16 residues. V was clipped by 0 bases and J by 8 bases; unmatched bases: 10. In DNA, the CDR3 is TGTGCCAGCAGCCAAGATAGCGCTAGCGGATACGATGAGCAGTTCTTC. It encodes CASSQDSASGYDEQFF.

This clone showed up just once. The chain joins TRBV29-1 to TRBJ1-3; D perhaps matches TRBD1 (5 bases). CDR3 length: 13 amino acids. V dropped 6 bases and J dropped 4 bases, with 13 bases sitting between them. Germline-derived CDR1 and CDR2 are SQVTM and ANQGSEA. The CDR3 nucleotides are TGCAGCGTCCAACAGGAGATCGGAAACACCATATATTTT. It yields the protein CSVQQEIGNTIYF.

CDR3 bases: TGTGCCACCCGGAAAACTAGCGGTGATGCCTACGAGCAGTACTTC. This codes for CATRKTSGDAYEQYF. This rearrangement joins TRBV10-3 to TRBJ2-7; TRBD2 agrees at 8 bases. With V trimmed by 10 bases and J by 2 bases, 13 bases remained unmatched. Germline CDR1 is ENHRY and CDR2 is SYGVKD. The CDR3 totals 15 residues.

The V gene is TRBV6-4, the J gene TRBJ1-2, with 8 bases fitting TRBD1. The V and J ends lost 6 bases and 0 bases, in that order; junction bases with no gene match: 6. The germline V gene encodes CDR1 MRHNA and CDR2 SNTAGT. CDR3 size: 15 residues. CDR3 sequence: CASSSGTGANYGYTF. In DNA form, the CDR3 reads TGTGCCAGCAGCTCCGGGACAGGAGCTAACTATGGCTACACCTTC.

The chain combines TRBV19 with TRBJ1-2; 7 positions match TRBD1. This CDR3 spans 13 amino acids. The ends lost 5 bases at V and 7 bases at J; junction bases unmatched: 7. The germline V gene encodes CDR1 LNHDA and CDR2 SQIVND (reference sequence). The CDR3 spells CASSGTARGGYTF. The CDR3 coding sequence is TGTGCCAGTAGTGGGACAGCCCGGGGTGGCTACACCTTC.

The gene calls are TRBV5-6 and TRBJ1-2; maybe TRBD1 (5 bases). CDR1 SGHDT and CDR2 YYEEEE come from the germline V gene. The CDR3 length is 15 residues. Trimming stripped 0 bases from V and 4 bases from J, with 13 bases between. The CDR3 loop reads CASSLGWTTGYGYTF. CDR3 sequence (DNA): TGTGCCAGCAGCTTGGGCTGGACAACCGGCTATGGCTACACCTTC.

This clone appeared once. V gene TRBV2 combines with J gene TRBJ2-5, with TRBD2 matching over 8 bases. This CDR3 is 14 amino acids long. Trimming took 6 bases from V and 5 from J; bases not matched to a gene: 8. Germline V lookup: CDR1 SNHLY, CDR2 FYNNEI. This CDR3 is CASSPGTSMETQYF. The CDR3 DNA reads TGTGCCAGCAGCCCCGGGACTAGTATGGAGACCCAGTACTTC.

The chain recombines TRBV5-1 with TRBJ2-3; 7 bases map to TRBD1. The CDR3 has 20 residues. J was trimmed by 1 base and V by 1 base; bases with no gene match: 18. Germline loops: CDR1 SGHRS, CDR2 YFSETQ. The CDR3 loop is CASSLLGTGAWERGTDTQYF. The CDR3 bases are TGCGCCAGCAGCTTGCTAGGAACAGGGGCTTGGGAGAGAGGCACAGATACGCAGTATTTT.

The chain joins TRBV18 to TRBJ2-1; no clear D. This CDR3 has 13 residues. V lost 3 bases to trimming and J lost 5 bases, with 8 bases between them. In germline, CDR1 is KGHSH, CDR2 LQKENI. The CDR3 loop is CASSPLRDNEQFF. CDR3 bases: TGTGCCAGCTCACCGCTCCGGGACAATGAGCAGTTCTTC.